These T cell receptor beta chains were read from a single sample in a study of blood T cell repertoires in COVID-19. Some clones are missing from TCRdb's copy, which holds only in-frame ones; the method was immunoSEQ multiplex PCR. The sample holds some 1,400 clones, about 95% seen once. The sequenced sample was peripheral blood. These receptors were collected from a human donor in a cohort sampled during active COVID-19. CDR3s include the opening cysteine and the closing phenylalanine or tryptophan. The D gene is left open where the match is weak. Not every row has a clone size; where given, it reads once, few, many or a size class.

DNA	CDR3	D	size	V	J
TGTGCCAGCAGCACCAAGACAGGGTTCCAAGAGACCCAGTACTTC	CASSTKTGFQETQYF	TRBD1	once	TRBV5-6	TRBJ2-5
TGCGCCAGCAGGACTAGCGATGCCGATACGCAGTATTTT	CASRTSDADTQYF	TRBD2	.	TRBV5-1	TRBJ2-3
TGCGGAGGGGGCCACAATGAGCAGTTCTTC	CGGGHNEQFF	.	.	TRBV30	TRBJ2-1
TGTGCCAGCAGCTTGGCCCCAAGCGGGAGGGCCATCGGGGAGCTGTTTTTT	CASSLAPSGRAIGELFF	TRBD2	.	TRBV7-6	TRBJ2-2
TGCGCCAGCAGCCGAGGACAGAGCACTGAAGCTTTCTTT	CASSRGQSTEAFF	.	.	TRBV4-1	TRBJ1-1
TGTGCCAGCAGTTTCAGGGGGCTCGTGAACTATGGCTACACCTTC	CASSFRGLVNYGYTF	TRBD1	.	TRBV27	TRBJ1-2
TGTGCCAGCAGCGTATCAGACGCTAGTCCCTCCGTCGAGCAGTACTTC	CASSVSDASPSVEQYF	.	once	TRBV9	TRBJ2-7
TGTGCCAGCAGCGCCAGGGTCGGGTCCCCAAATGAGCAGTTCTTC	CASSARVGSPNEQFF	.	.	TRBV4-2	TRBJ2-1
TGTGCCAGCACCCGCGGAAGCGGGAACACCGGGGAGCTGTTTTTT	CASTRGSGNTGELFF	.	.	TRBV6-6	TRBJ2-2
TGCGCCAGCAGGAGGAGCCCCCCTAGCGGATCGACAGATACGCAGTATTTT	CASRRSPPSGSTDTQYF	TRBD2	.	TRBV10-2	TRBJ2-3
TGTGCCAGCAGCCAGCGGACTGAAAACTCCGAGCAGTACTTC	CASSQRTENSEQYF	.	.	TRBV3-1/TRBV3-2	TRBJ2-7
TGTGCCAGCAGCCCTCGGATAGCGGGAGTTGGTACGCAGTATTTT	CASSPRIAGVGTQYF	TRBD2	.	TRBV7-9	TRBJ2-3
TGTGCCAGCACTTTGAGAGGGACTAGCGGGAACAATGAGCAGTTCTTC	CASTLRGTSGNNEQFF	TRBD2	.	TRBV27	TRBJ2-1
TGTGCCAGCAGCTTAGCAGGGGCGGGAATCTTCAACACCGGGGAGCTGTTTTTT	CASSLAGAGIFNTGELFF	.	.	TRBV7-9	TRBJ2-2
TGTGCCAGCAGCTCGGCAGGCTACGAGCAGTACTTC	CASSSAGYEQYF	.	few	TRBV5-4	TRBJ2-7
TGTGCCAGCAGTTGGGTCCGGGACAGGGGGGTTGAGAACACTGAAGCTTTCTTT	CASSWVRDRGVENTEAFF	TRBD1	.	TRBV6-2/TRBV6-3	TRBJ1-1
TGTGCCAGCAGCCCCACTAGCGGGAGGACTTACAATGAGCAGTTCTTC	CASSPTSGRTYNEQFF	TRBD2	.	TRBV6-6	TRBJ2-1
TGTGCCAGCAGTGACACCCAAATCCAGAATGAGCAGTTCTTC	CASSDTQIQNEQFF	.	.	TRBV2	TRBJ2-1
TGTGCCAGCAGCAAATTCGGGACAGGGGGAAATTCACCCCTCCACTTT	CASSKFGTGGNSPLHF	TRBD1	.	TRBV7-9	TRBJ1-6
TGTGCCAGCAGCTTACGCCCGGACAGAGACACAGATACGCAGTATTTT	CASSLRPDRDTDTQYF	.	.	TRBV9	TRBJ2-3
TGCGCCAGCAGCCAAGATTTCTCGAGCAATCAGCCCCAGCATTTT	CASSQDFSSNQPQHF	.	.	TRBV4-3	TRBJ1-5
TGTGCCAGCAGGGGACAGGGGGGTAATTCACCCCTCCACTTT	CASRGQGGNSPLHF	TRBD1	.	TRBV6-4	TRBJ1-6
TGTGCCACCAGTGACTCACACCGCTACGAGCAGTACTTC	CATSDSHRYEQYF	.	.	TRBV24-1	TRBJ2-7
TGCGCCAGCAGCGAGGGACAGGGTACAGCTTTCTTT	CASSEGQGTAFF	TRBD1	.	TRBV5-1	TRBJ1-1
TGTGCCAGCAACAAACAGGGGGCTAATCAGCCCCAGCATTTT	CASNKQGANQPQHF	TRBD1	.	TRBV7-2	TRBJ1-5
TGTGCCAGCAGCCAGGGCGCGGGGTTGACTAATGAAAAACTGTTTTTT	CASSQGAGLTNEKLFF	.	.	TRBV4-2	TRBJ1-4
TGTGCCAGCAGCACCCACGGACTAGCGTCGGATACGCAGTATTTT	CASSTHGLASDTQYF	TRBD2	.	TRBV11-3	TRBJ2-3
TGTGCCAGCAGCACCGGGACAGTTAACTATGGCTACACCTTC	CASSTGTVNYGYTF	TRBD1	.	TRBV7-8	TRBJ1-2
TGCAGTGCTAGTCTACAGGGGGTTGGCGGGGAGCTGTTTTTT	CSASLQGVGGELFF	TRBD1	.	TRBV20-1	TRBJ2-2
TGTGCCAGCAGCTCTCGGACAGGCACCGGGGAGCTGTTTTTT	CASSSRTGTGELFF	TRBD1	.	TRBV7-8	TRBJ2-2
TGTGCCAGCAGCTTAGCAGGGGGCCAAGAGACCCAGTACTTC	CASSLAGGQETQYF	.	.	TRBV7-9	TRBJ2-5
TGTGCCAGCAGTTCTCTAAGGGGGAGGGCCGCCTACGAGCAGTACTTC	CASSSLRGRAAYEQYF	.	.	TRBV28	TRBJ2-7
TGTGCCAGCAGCCTAATAGAAAACGGGACAGGGAAAAGCTCCTACGAGCAGTACTTC	CASSLIENGTGKSSYEQYF	TRBD1	.	TRBV7-3	TRBJ2-7
TGCAGCGTTGAAGAAAACAGGCAGTGGACCAAAAACATTCAGTACTTC	CSVEENRQWTKNIQYF	.	.	TRBV29-1	TRBJ2-4
TGTGCCAGCAGCGCACAGACAGGCCCCGGAGAGCAGTACTTC	CASSAQTGPGEQYF	.	.	TRBV9	TRBJ2-7
TGTGCCAGCAGCTTGGGTCAGAACTATGGCTACACCTTC	CASSLGQNYGYTF	.	.	TRBV5-6	TRBJ1-2
TGTGCCAGCAGTAAAGCGGCCGGGGGGGGTTCCTACGAGCAGTACTTC	CASSKAAGGGSYEQYF	TRBD2	.	TRBV6-1	TRBJ2-7
TGTGCCAGCAGTCCGAGGGGGATTAGCTCCTACGAGCAGTACTTC	CASSPRGISSYEQYF	.	.	TRBV6-2/TRBV6-3	TRBJ2-7
TGTGCCAGCAGTGAATCTAGCGGGGGCGTGGGTACGCAGTATTTT	CASSESSGGVGTQYF	TRBD2	.	TRBV25-1	TRBJ2-3
TGCGCCAGCAGCTTGGCCGTTGTGACCGGGGAGCTGTTTTTT	CASSLAVVTGELFF	.	.	TRBV5-1	TRBJ2-2
TGCAGCACACTGAGCGGTAGCACAGATACGCAGTATTTT	CSTLSGSTDTQYF	.	.	TRBV29-1	TRBJ2-3
TGTGCCAGCAGCTTAGGGACAGTTATGAACACTGAAGCTTTCTTT	CASSLGTVMNTEAFF	TRBD1	.	TRBV6-1	TRBJ1-1
.	CASSIGQVSLPQHF	.	.	TRBV7-8	TRBJ1-5